This T cell receptor (beta chain) is drawn from a study of Graves' ophthalmopathy and Graves' hyperthyroidism. As for the study in general: Samples of peripheral blood were obtained at initial diagnosis, prior to treatment of any kind.

In its sample, this clonotype was seen many times. Germline V CDR1 and CDR2: MNHEY, SVGAGI. Trimming pared 0 bases from V and 7 bases from J, leaving 9 bases between. There are 13 residues in the CDR3. RNA transcripts served as template for amplifying TCR beta CDR3 sequences. Second-round multiplex PCR came after first-round RT-PCR with HTBI primers. MiXCR, run by TCRdb on the multiplex PCR reads, gives a single entry per CDR3 protein. The repertoire includes about 340,000 distinct CDR3 sequences, roughly a sixth of them detected once, and 12% sits in the top ten. Sequencing was performed on peripheral blood. The J gene is TRBJ1-2, the V gene TRBV6-5, with a possible D match to TRBD1 (6 bases). This TCR derives from an adult man with Graves' ophthalmopathy. The CDR3 loop reads CASSYSRGGGYTF. In nucleotides, the CDR3 is TGTGCCAGCAGTTACTCGAGGGGGGGTGGCTACACCTTC.